Listed below are T cell receptor beta chains from one sample, sequenced in a study of blood T cell repertoires in COVID-19. The method was immunoSEQ multiplex PCR; TCRdb's version includes in-frame clones alone and lacks a portion of them. The sample records some 110,000 clones, roughly nine tenths being singletons. The specimen sequenced was peripheral blood. The receptors were gathered from a man aged 70 or older who had recovered from COVID-19. Each CDR3 is given with its conserved first and last residue. A D gene is named only where the DNA matches it firmly. Clone sizes are given selectively: once, few, many, or a class where the clone is expanded.

j_gene | abundance | d_gene | v_gene | CDR3nt | CDR3aa
TRBJ1-5 | NA | NA | TRBV16 | TGTGCCAGCAGCCAGAACCCTGGGGTGGGGGCGAGCAATCAGCCCCAGCATTTT | CASSQNPGVGASNQPQHF
TRBJ2-3 | NA | NA | TRBV7-2 | TGTGCCAGCATCCCCCGCCGAGGCACAGATACGCAGTATTTT | CASIPRRGTDTQYF
TRBJ2-3 | few | TRBD2 | TRBV5-1 | TGCGCCTGCCGGGGACTAGCGGGAAGAAGGGGCACAGATACGCAGTATTTT | CACRGLAGRRGTDTQYF
TRBJ2-1 | NA | TRBD2 | TRBV15 | TGTGCCACCAGCAGGGAACGGACTAGCGGGGGGAAGCAGTTCTTC | CATSRERTSGGKQFF
TRBJ2-3 | NA | TRBD2 | TRBV4-3 | TGCGCCAGCAGCCAAGATCCACTAGCGGCGGGAGGAGATACGCAGTATTTT | CASSQDPLAAGGDTQYF
TRBJ1-1 | NA | TRBD1 | TRBV7-9 | TGTGCCAGCAGCTTAGATAGGGGGCGGACTGAAGCTTTCTTT | CASSLDRGRTEAFF
TRBJ2-7 | NA | NA | TRBV2 | TGTGCCAGCAGTGAAGGGCACGGGGTAGCCGAGCAGTACTTC | CASSEGHGVAEQYF
TRBJ2-7 | NA | NA | TRBV29-1 | TGCAGCGGCCGTGGGGGGACGGGCCACGAGCAGTACTTC | CSGRGGTGHEQYF
TRBJ1-2 | NA | NA | TRBV6-2/TRBV6-3 | TGTGCCAGCAGTTTACGGGGGGCGCGTGGCTACACCTTC | CASSLRGARGYTF
TRBJ2-2 | NA | TRBD1 | TRBV7-9 | TGTGCCAGCAGCTTAGGACAGGGTTTCTCCGGGGAGCTGTTTTTT | CASSLGQGFSGELFF
TRBJ2-3 | NA | TRBD2 | TRBV29-1 | TGCAGCGCTTATGAGGGACTAGCGGGAATCCAGAATACGCAGTATTTT | CSAYEGLAGIQNTQYF
TRBJ2-3 | NA | NA | TRBV5-1 | TGCGCCAGCAGCTCCCTTGGGGGCCGGGATACGCAGTATTTT | CASSSLGGRDTQYF
TRBJ2-1 | NA | NA | TRBV7-6 | TGTGCCAGCAGTTTAAGACGGGTCTACCCTAATAATGAGCAGTTCTTC | CASSLRRVYPNNEQFF
TRBJ1-5 | NA | TRBD1 | TRBV7-9 | TGTGCCAGCAGCTTAGGAGGGACAGGGAGTCAGCCCCAGCATTTT | CASSLGGTGSQPQHF
TRBJ2-2 | NA | TRBD1 | TRBV27 | TGTGCCAGCAGTCCGGGACAGGGGGTTTCCGGGGAGCTGTTTTTT | CASSPGQGVSGELFF
TRBJ2-2 | NA | NA | TRBV7-9 | TGTGCCAGCAGCTTAGCGTCAGGGGCGACGAACACCGGGGAGCTGTTTTTT | CASSLASGATNTGELFF
TRBJ1-5 | few | NA | TRBV19 | TGTGCCAGTAGTTCCCGGGTGTCCTTGGGCAATCAGCCCCAGCATTTT | CASSSRVSLGNQPQHF
TRBJ1-5 | NA | NA | TRBV6-5 | TGTGCCAGCAGTTACTCGATGGGGGGAAAACAGCCCCAGCATTTT | CASSYSMGGKQPQHF
TRBJ2-1 | NA | NA | TRBV9 | TGTGCCAGCAGCGTAGGAGGATCGGATGAGCAGTTCTTC | CASSVGGSDEQFF
TRBJ2-2 | NA | NA | TRBV5-1 | TGCGCCAGCAGCTTGTCGGACACCGGGGAGCTGTTTTTT | CASSLSDTGELFF
TRBJ2-5 | NA | TRBD1 | TRBV28 | TGTGCCAGCAGTTTGGGGACAGGAGGCCAAGAGACCCAGTACTTC | CASSLGTGGQETQYF
TRBJ2-5 | NA | TRBD2 | TRBV30 | TGTGCCTGGAGTCCGGGGGGGGAGACCCAGTACTTC | CAWSPGGETQYF
TRBJ2-5 | NA | TRBD2 | TRBV28 | TGTGCCAGCAGTTTATCCTCTAGCGGGGGGCAAGAGACCCAGTACTTC | CASSLSSSGGQETQYF
TRBJ1-5 | NA | TRBD1 | TRBV5-1 | TGCGCCAGCAGCTTGGATACAGGGGGAGGTCAGCCCCAGCATTTT | CASSLDTGGGQPQHF
TRBJ1-2 | few | NA | TRBV28 | TGTGCCAGCAGGTTCCCCCTGAACTATGGCTACACCTTC | CASRFPLNYGYTF
TRBJ2-5 | NA | NA | TRBV14 | TGTGCCAGCAGCCAAGTGGCCCAAGAGACCCAGTACTTC | CASSQVAQETQYF
TRBJ2-2 | few | NA | TRBV9 | TGTGCCAGCAGCCCCCTCCCCTTAAGGCGGGAAAACACCGGGGAGCTGTTTTTT | CASSPLPLRRENTGELFF
TRBJ1-2 | NA | NA | TRBV28 | TGTGCCAGCAGTTTGGGCAGCTATGGCTACACCTTC | CASSLGSYGYTF
TRBJ1-5 | NA | NA | TRBV19 | TGTGCCAGTAGTACCCGATGGACAGTTTATAGCAATCAGCCCCAGCATTTT | CASSTRWTVYSNQPQHF
TRBJ2-6 | NA | NA | TRBV5-1 | TGCGCCAGCAGCCCCCGAGTCCCTGAGGCCAACGTCCTGACTTTC | CASSPRVPEANVLTF
TRBJ2-2 | NA | NA | TRBV6-2/TRBV6-3 | TGTGCCAGCAGTTACTCTGTCGGTTACACCGGGGAGCTGTTTTTT | CASSYSVGYTGELFF
TRBJ1-5 | NA | NA | TRBV30 | TGTGCCTGGAGTGTACAGACGGATCAGCCCCAGCATTTT | CAWSVQTDQPQHF
TRBJ2-7 | once | NA | TRBV28 | TGTGCCAGCAGTTCCCGAGGTACTGCCCATACGAGCGAGTACTTC | CASSSRGTAHTSEYF
TRBJ2-3 | NA | TRBD1 | TRBV28 | TGTGCCAGCAGTTCTACAGGGGACCGCACAGATACGCAGTATTTT | CASSSTGDRTDTQYF
TRBJ2-2 | NA | NA | TRBV12-3/TRBV12-4 | TGTGCCAGCAGGGCGGCGAACACCGGGGAGCTGTTTTTT | CASRAANTGELFF
TRBJ1-1 | once | TRBD1 | TRBV5-8 | TGTGCCAGCAGCTTGAATCGGGACAGGGCGGGGACTGAAGCTTTCTTT | CASSLNRDRAGTEAFF
TRBJ1-3 | NA | NA | TRBV7-6 | TGTGCCAGCAGCTTAGAGGCAGGGGTCGCTGGAAACACCATATATTTT | CASSLEAGVAGNTIYF
TRBJ1-6 | NA | NA | TRBV15 | TGTGCCACCAGCAGATCCGGGCTAGAGGGTTCACCCCTCCACTTT | CATSRSGLEGSPLHF
TRBJ1-1 | NA | TRBD1 | TRBV28 | TGTGCCAGCAGTTTACCCTGGACAGGGGGTACTGAAGCTTTCTTT | CASSLPWTGGTEAFF
TRBJ2-7 | NA | TRBD1 | TRBV4-2 | TGTGCCAGCAGCCCGGCTGAACAGGGGTACGAGCAGTACTTC | CASSPAEQGYEQYF
TRBJ1-1 | NA | TRBD1 | TRBV29-1 | TGCAGCGCCGGACAGGGCGGGTACACTGAAGCTTTCTTT | CSAGQGGYTEAFF
TRBJ2-7 | NA | NA | TRBV6-5 | TGTGCCAGCAGTTACGGGGGGGCAACGGCCTACGAGCAGTACTTC | CASSYGGATAYEQYF
TRBJ2-7 | NA | TRBD1 | TRBV25-1 | TGTGCCAGCAGGGGACAGGGGGGGAACTACGAGCAGTACTTC | CASRGQGGNYEQYF
TRBJ2-1 | NA | NA | TRBV9 | TGTGCCAGCAGCGTAGCCCCAGATCACTCCTACAATGAGCAGTTCTTC | CASSVAPDHSYNEQFF
TRBJ2-1 | NA | TRBD1 | TRBV24-1 | TGTGCCACCAGTGATTCGGACAGGGGCTCCTACAATGAGCAGTTCTTC | CATSDSDRGSYNEQFF
TRBJ2-7 | once | NA | TRBV5-6 | TGTGCCAGCAGCTCGCGACAGGTAAGGGGCGGTTACGAGCAGTACTTC | CASSSRQVRGGYEQYF
TRBJ2-3 | once | NA | TRBV5-5 | TGTGCCAGCAGCTTGGAGTTCGCGGATACGCAGTATTTT | CASSLEFADTQYF
TRBJ1-6 | NA | NA | TRBV6-6 | TGTGCCAGCAGGGGGGGGGTGGATTCACCCCTCCACTTT | CASRGGVDSPLHF